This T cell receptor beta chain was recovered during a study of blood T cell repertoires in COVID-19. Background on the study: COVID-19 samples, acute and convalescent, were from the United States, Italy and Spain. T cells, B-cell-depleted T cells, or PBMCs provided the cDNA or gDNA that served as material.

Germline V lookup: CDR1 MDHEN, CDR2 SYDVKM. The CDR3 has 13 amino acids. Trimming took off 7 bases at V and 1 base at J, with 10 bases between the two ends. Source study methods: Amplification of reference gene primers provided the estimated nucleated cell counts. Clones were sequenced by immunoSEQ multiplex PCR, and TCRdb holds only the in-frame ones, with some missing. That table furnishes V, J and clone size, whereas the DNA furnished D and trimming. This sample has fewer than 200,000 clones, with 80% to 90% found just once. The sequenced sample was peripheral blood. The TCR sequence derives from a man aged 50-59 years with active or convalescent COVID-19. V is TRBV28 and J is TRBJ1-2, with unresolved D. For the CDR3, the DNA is TGTGCCAGCACGGGCGGACTTAACTATGGCTACACCTTC. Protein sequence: CASTGGLNYGYTF.